This T cell receptor (beta chain) came from a study of beta chain features in type 1 diabetes. General study points: Comparison showed that naive, central memory and Treg TCRB repertoires appeared more similar among patients than among healthy donors.

The isolated RNA, all of it, was reverse transcribed, so expressed TCRB transcripts were what got sequenced. The method was immunoSEQ multiplex PCR; TCRdb's version includes in-frame clones alone and lacks a portion of them. Here the sample spans roughly 380,000 clones, around a fifth being singletons. CDR3 length: 11 residues. Trimming cost V 6 bases and J 6 bases, with 9 bases left between them. Germline CDR1 is LGHNT and CDR2 is FRNRAP. This clone was picked up a small number of times. The antigen is undetermined. This receptor was taken from a woman in her late teens or twenties in good health. Specimen: naive CD4+ T cells from blood. The V gene is TRBV12-5, the J gene TRBJ2-7; D unresolved. In DNA form, the CDR3 reads TGTGCTAGTGGACACGTTGGCGAGCAGTACTTC. Translated, it gives CASGHVGEQYF.